Each of the 3 T cell receptor beta chains below was sequenced from the same sample in a study of graft-versus-host responses after intestinal transplantation. Method: immunoSEQ multiplex PCR; TCRdb's copy keeps in-frame clones and lacks some. This repertoire shows around 120,000 clones, 75% to 95% found once; its top ten account for about 0.18%. No antigen has been assigned to these receptors. The source material was unstimulated CD4+ T cells sorted from spleen or lymph node cells, sampled before intestinal transplant. The receptors here all came from a human donor who received an intestinal transplant.

This clone was detected only once. This chain links TRBV29-1 with TRBJ2-5; D not certain. The CDR3 totals 12 residues. Germline loops: CDR1 SQVTM, CDR2 ANQGSEA. V lost 6 bases and J lost 6, with 14 bases in between. The CDR3 sequence is CSVVSREQTQYF. CDR3 DNA sequence: TGCAGCGTCGTATCTAGAGAGCAGACCCAGTACTTC.

In its sample, this clone was seen once. The chain carries TRBV6-1 and TRBJ1-3, with TRBD1 as a possible D gene (6 bases). Deletions cut 2 bases from V and 4 bases from J, with 15 bases between. The CDR3 is made up of 16 amino acids. Germline CDR1 is MNHNS and CDR2 is SASEGT. The CDR3 coding sequence is TGTGCCAGCAGTGAACTGTCAGGGGTAGCCGGAAACACCATATATTTT. The encoded protein is CASSELSGVAGNTIYF.

This clone has only one observation. The chain combines TRBV19 with TRBJ2-4; D is uncertain. The ends were cut back, 4 bases at V and 0 bases at J, with 10 bases in the middle. CDR1 LNHDA and CDR2 SQIVND come from the germline V gene (reference sequence). The CDR3 is 15 amino acids. The CDR3 is CASSTVTLAKNIQYF. CDR3 bases: TGTGCCAGTAGTACGGTCACCTTAGCCAAAAACATTCAGTACTTC.